This is a list of T cell receptor beta chains from one sample in a study of neurological immune-mediated disorders. Via MiXCR, TCRdb re-called the 5' RACE reads, giving one row per CDR3 protein. This repertoire shows some 30,000 distinct CDR3 sequences, under 6% found once; its top ten account for roughly 23%. Sequenced material: PBMCs. These receptors came from a man between 18 and 29 years old in good health. The CDR3 runs from the conserved cysteine through the conserved F or W. Fields, in order: clone size, V gene, D gene, J gene, CDR3 DNA, CDR3 protein. D genes are given only for firm matches. Clone size appears in some rows only: once, few, many, or a class for an expanded clone.

clone_size: many
v_call: TRBV10-3
d_call: NA
j_call: TRBJ1-2
cdr3_nt: TGTGCCATCAGTGATCTCGGGATGCATGGAGGTGGCTACACCTTC
cdr3_aa: CAISDLGMHGGGYTF

clone_size: many
v_call: TRBV5-1
d_call: NA
j_call: TRBJ1-1
cdr3_nt: TGCGCCAGCAGCTTCACCGGGGGTTCCATGAACACTGAAGCTTTCTTT
cdr3_aa: CASSFTGGSMNTEAFF

clone_size: NA
v_call: TRBV6-1
d_call: TRBD1
j_call: TRBJ1-2
cdr3_nt: TGTGCCAGCAGCCGGGACAGGCATAACTATGGCTACACCTTC
cdr3_aa: CASSRDRHNYGYTF

clone_size: many
v_call: TRBV5-1
d_call: NA
j_call: TRBJ1-5
cdr3_nt: TGCGCCAGCAGCTTGGGAGGGGGGGGACAGCCCCAGCATTTT
cdr3_aa: CASSLGGGGQPQHF

clone_size: many
v_call: TRBV20-1
d_call: TRBD2
j_call: TRBJ2-7
cdr3_nt: TGCAGTGCTAGATTAGCGGGGGGGTTCCATCCCTACGAGCAGTACTTC
cdr3_aa: CSARLAGGFHPYEQYF

clone_size: many
v_call: TRBV20-1
d_call: NA
j_call: TRBJ2-7
cdr3_nt: TGCAGTGCTAGGAGGGGACGGGGGAGCTCCTACGAGCAGTACTTC
cdr3_aa: CSARRGRGSSYEQYF

clone_size: many
v_call: TRBV5-1
d_call: TRBD1
j_call: TRBJ1-3
cdr3_nt: TGCGCCAGCAGGGACAGGGGGACCCTCGACACCATATATTTT
cdr3_aa: CASRDRGTLDTIYF

clone_size: many
v_call: TRBV5-1
d_call: TRBD2
j_call: TRBJ2-2
cdr3_nt: TGCGCCAGCAGCTTGGCGGGGGGGCATTACACCGGGGAGCTGTTTTTT
cdr3_aa: CASSLAGGHYTGELFF

clone_size: many
v_call: TRBV5-1
d_call: TRBD2
j_call: TRBJ2-5
cdr3_nt: TGCGCCAGCAGCCCAGGGACTAGCCGTCGGGAGACCCAGTACTTC
cdr3_aa: CASSPGTSRRETQYF

clone_size: many
v_call: TRBV20-1
d_call: NA
j_call: TRBJ1-5
cdr3_nt: TGCAGTGCTGCTGGGACGGGTACAAGCAATCAGCCCCAGCATTTT
cdr3_aa: CSAAGTGTSNQPQHF

clone_size: few
v_call: TRBV20-1
d_call: NA
j_call: TRBJ1-5
cdr3_nt: TGCAGTGCTAGAGATCTTGTTCGGGGAGATCAGCCCCAGCATTTT
cdr3_aa: CSARDLVRGDQPQHF

clone_size: many
v_call: TRBV6-5
d_call: NA
j_call: TRBJ2-7
cdr3_nt: TGTGCCAGCAGTTACGTTTCGGGTCCGGAGCAGTACTTC
cdr3_aa: CASSYVSGPEQYF

clone_size: many
v_call: TRBV29-1
d_call: NA
j_call: TRBJ1-1
cdr3_nt: TGCAGCGTTGCCCAGCGGGCCGGAAACACTGAAGCTTTCTTT
cdr3_aa: CSVAQRAGNTEAFF

clone_size: many
v_call: TRBV7-9
d_call: TRBD1
j_call: TRBJ1-1
cdr3_nt: TGTGCCAGCAGCGCTAGTCAGGGGGCACATACTGAAGCTTTCTTT
cdr3_aa: CASSASQGAHTEAFF

clone_size: many
v_call: TRBV10-3
d_call: NA
j_call: TRBJ2-1
cdr3_nt: TGTGCTACAGGGGGGGGGCGAAAATACAATGAGCAGTTCTTC
cdr3_aa: CATGGGRKYNEQFF

clone_size: many
v_call: TRBV9
d_call: TRBD1
j_call: TRBJ1-2
cdr3_nt: TGTGCCAGCCAGGGGGATAACTATGGCTACACCTTC
cdr3_aa: CASQGDNYGYTF

clone_size: NA
v_call: TRBV4-2
d_call: NA
j_call: TRBJ2-2
cdr3_nt: TGTGCCAGCAGCCAAGCCCAACAAGGTCGGAACACCGGGGAGCTGTTTTTT
cdr3_aa: CASSQAQQGRNTGELFF

clone_size: many
v_call: TRBV18
d_call: NA
j_call: TRBJ2-3
cdr3_nt: TGTGCCAGCTCACCATCCACAGATACGCAGTATTTT
cdr3_aa: CASSPSTDTQYF

clone_size: many
v_call: TRBV29-1
d_call: NA
j_call: TRBJ2-6
cdr3_nt: TGCAGCGTCGCCGCTGGTGGTGGGGCCAACGTCCTGACTTTC
cdr3_aa: CSVAAGGGANVLTF

clone_size: many
v_call: TRBV20-1
d_call: NA
j_call: TRBJ1-1
cdr3_nt: TGCAGTGCTAGAGGCATACAGCTGAACACTGAAGCTTTCTTT
cdr3_aa: CSARGIQLNTEAFF

clone_size: many
v_call: TRBV21-1
d_call: NA
j_call: TRBJ2-7
cdr3_nt: TGTGCCAGACTATTCCCCTCCTACGAGCAGTACTTC
cdr3_aa: CARLFPSYEQYF

clone_size: many
v_call: TRBV29-1
d_call: NA
j_call: TRBJ2-7
cdr3_nt: TGCAGCGTTGGAGGGCAGGGCTACGAGCAGTACTTC
cdr3_aa: CSVGGQGYEQYF

clone_size: NA
v_call: TRBV7-2
d_call: TRBD1
j_call: TRBJ2-7
cdr3_nt: TGTGCCAGCAGCTTAAGACAGGGGGGGAACGAGCAGTACTTC
cdr3_aa: CASSLRQGGNEQYF

clone_size: many
v_call: TRBV20-1
d_call: NA
j_call: TRBJ2-1
cdr3_nt: TGCAGTGCAAGCACCTCGCTAGCGCCTGAGCAGTTCTTC
cdr3_aa: CSASTSLAPEQFF

clone_size: many
v_call: TRBV5-1
d_call: TRBD1
j_call: TRBJ2-4
cdr3_nt: TGCGCCAGCAGCGTACAGACAGGGGGTGACATTCAGTACTTC
cdr3_aa: CASSVQTGGDIQYF

clone_size: many
v_call: TRBV4-3
d_call: TRBD2
j_call: TRBJ2-1
cdr3_nt: TGCGCCAGCAGCCAAGATCGATTGGCGGGGGGCTACAATGAGCAGTTCTTC
cdr3_aa: CASSQDRLAGGYNEQFF

clone_size: NA
v_call: TRBV5-6
d_call: NA
j_call: TRBJ1-2
cdr3_nt: TGTGCCAGCTCAGGGGACGGAGTTGGCTACACCTTC
cdr3_aa: CASSGDGVGYTF

clone_size: many
v_call: TRBV4-2
d_call: NA
j_call: TRBJ2-1
cdr3_nt: TGTGCCAGCAGTCCCGGGGTGGGTATCTACAATGAGCAGTTCTTC
cdr3_aa: CASSPGVGIYNEQFF

clone_size: many
v_call: TRBV12-3/TRBV12-4
d_call: NA
j_call: TRBJ1-1
cdr3_nt: TGTGCCAGCAGTTTTTGGAAAAGTGAAGCTTTCTTT
cdr3_aa: CASSFWKSEAFF

clone_size: many
v_call: TRBV5-6
d_call: NA
j_call: TRBJ2-1
cdr3_nt: TGTGCCAGCAGCTGGGACTCAAGCTCCTACAATGAGCAGTTCTTC
cdr3_aa: CASSWDSSSYNEQFF

clone_size: few
v_call: TRBV18
d_call: NA
j_call: TRBJ1-6
cdr3_nt: TGTGCCAGCTCACCGCAGGAAGTTAGTAATTCACCCCTCCACTTT
cdr3_aa: CASSPQEVSNSPLHF

clone_size: many
v_call: TRBV12-5
d_call: NA
j_call: TRBJ1-1
cdr3_nt: TGTGCTAGTGGTTTGTCGGGGCGTTCGGCTTTCTTT
cdr3_aa: CASGLSGRSAFF

clone_size: once
v_call: TRBV4-1
d_call: NA
j_call: TRBJ2-1
cdr3_nt: TGCGCCAGCAGCCAAGCGACCGTGTATGACAATGAGCAGTTCTTC
cdr3_aa: CASSQATVYDNEQFF

clone_size: many
v_call: TRBV5-6
d_call: TRBD2
j_call: TRBJ2-3
cdr3_nt: TGTGCCAGCAGCTTGAGGAGCGGGGCTAGCACAGATACGCAGTATTTT
cdr3_aa: CASSLRSGASTDTQYF

clone_size: many
v_call: TRBV18
d_call: TRBD1
j_call: TRBJ1-1
cdr3_nt: TGTGCCAGCTCACCGTACGAACAGGGGGAGGGCACTGAAGCTTTCTTT
cdr3_aa: CASSPYEQGEGTEAFF

clone_size: many
v_call: TRBV29-1
d_call: TRBD1
j_call: TRBJ2-7
cdr3_nt: TGCAGCGTTGCTCAGGGGGAATACGAGCAGTACTTC
cdr3_aa: CSVAQGEYEQYF

clone_size: many
v_call: TRBV6-5
d_call: NA
j_call: TRBJ1-2
cdr3_nt: TGTGCCAGCAGTTCCGCCTCCCTAGAGTCGGACTACACCTTC
cdr3_aa: CASSSASLESDYTF

clone_size: many
v_call: TRBV20-1
d_call: NA
j_call: TRBJ1-5
cdr3_nt: TGCAGTGCTAGTCTTGAGTATAGCAATCAGCCCCAGCATTTT
cdr3_aa: CSASLEYSNQPQHF

clone_size: many
v_call: TRBV6-5
d_call: NA
j_call: TRBJ1-6
cdr3_nt: TGTGCCAGCAGTTACGGGGATAATTCACCCCTCCACTTT
cdr3_aa: CASSYGDNSPLHF

clone_size: many
v_call: TRBV5-8
d_call: TRBD1
j_call: TRBJ2-7
cdr3_nt: TGTGCCAGCAGCTCACGTACCGGGACAGTTACCGAGCAGTACTTC
cdr3_aa: CASSSRTGTVTEQYF

clone_size: many
v_call: TRBV3-1
d_call: NA
j_call: TRBJ2-7
cdr3_nt: TGTGCCAGCAGCCAAGCCAGGGTTTCCTACGAGCAGTACTTC
cdr3_aa: CASSQARVSYEQYF

clone_size: NA
v_call: TRBV20-1
d_call: NA
j_call: TRBJ2-3
cdr3_nt: TGCAGTGCAACCGTAGACACAGATACGCAGTATTTT
cdr3_aa: CSATVDTDTQYF

clone_size: many
v_call: TRBV7-2
d_call: NA
j_call: TRBJ2-1
cdr3_nt: TGTGCCAGCAGCTTATCCCGCCCTTACAATGAGCAGTTCTTC
cdr3_aa: CASSLSRPYNEQFF

clone_size: NA
v_call: TRBV5-6
d_call: NA
j_call: TRBJ2-1
cdr3_nt: TGTGCCAGCAGCTTGTCATTTGCAGACAACAATGAGCAGTTCTTC
cdr3_aa: CASSLSFADNNEQFF

clone_size: many
v_call: TRBV7-9
d_call: NA
j_call: TRBJ2-7
cdr3_nt: TGTGCCAGCAGCCGGGGAAACTTCTACGAGCAGTACTTC
cdr3_aa: CASSRGNFYEQYF

clone_size: many
v_call: TRBV20-1
d_call: NA
j_call: TRBJ2-6
cdr3_nt: TGCAGTGCTAGAGATCAATCAGGGCAGGGAGAAATTAGTGGGGCCAACGTCCTGACTTTC
cdr3_aa: CSARDQSGQGEISGANVLTF

clone_size: many
v_call: TRBV7-2
d_call: NA
j_call: TRBJ1-3
cdr3_nt: TGTGCCAGCAGCTTAGAGGGGCGGCCTGGAAACACCATATATTTT
cdr3_aa: CASSLEGRPGNTIYF

clone_size: many
v_call: TRBV4-1
d_call: NA
j_call: TRBJ2-4
cdr3_nt: TGCGCCAGCAGCCCCCCACTAGGTGAACAGGGACCCAAAAACATTCAGTACTTC
cdr3_aa: CASSPPLGEQGPKNIQYF

clone_size: many
v_call: TRBV6-5
d_call: NA
j_call: TRBJ2-3
cdr3_nt: TGTGCCAGCAGTTATATTCGGAGTCCTCACGGGACAGATACGCAGTATTTT
cdr3_aa: CASSYIRSPHGTDTQYF

clone_size: few
v_call: TRBV7-2
d_call: NA
j_call: TRBJ1-4
cdr3_nt: TGTGCCAGCAGCTTAGAGGCCCAGAATGAAAAACTGTTTTTT
cdr3_aa: CASSLEAQNEKLFF